The 24 T cell receptor beta chains given below trace back to one sample, sequenced in a study of cytomegalovirus exposure and HLA in healthy donors. A multiplex PCR was run with 60 Vbeta primers and 13 Jbeta primers. Assay: immunoSEQ multiplex PCR; the TCRdb copy retains only in-frame clones and omits some. The repertoire holds a few hundred thousand clones, with about 93% as singletons. Sequenced sample: PBMCs. The receptor source for this set is a girl aged 2 to 9 in good health and CMV-seronegative.

This clone was detected once. The V gene is TRBV10-3, the J gene TRBJ2-1; the match to TRBD2 covers 11 bases. This CDR3 spans 14 amino acids. The germline V gene encodes CDR1 ENHRY and CDR2 SYGVKD. CDR3 in amino acids: CASYSGRAGDEQFF. The CDR3 DNA follows: TGTGCTTCCTATAGCGGGAGGGCCGGGGATGAGCAGTTCTTC.

V and J are TRBV6-5 and TRBJ1-2; TRBD1 might be the D (5 bases). Germline loops: CDR1 MNHEY, CDR2 SVGAGI. V lost 0 bases and J lost 4, with 15 bases in between. The length of the CDR3 is 16 residues. The DNA for the CDR3 is TGTGCCAGCAGTTACTCCCCAGGGTCCTTCCTCTATGGCTACACCTTC. Encoded protein: CASSYSPGSFLYGYTF.

Only a few counts were recorded for this clone. This chain connects TRBV7-9 to TRBJ1-2; D ambiguous. V was cut by 6 bases and J by 4 bases, with 6 bases left in between. In germline, CDR1 is SEHNR, CDR2 FQNEAQ (reference sequence). The CDR3 extends over 11 amino acids. CDR3 loop: CASRELYGYTF. The CDR3 nucleotides read TGTGCCAGCAGGGAGCTCTATGGCTACACCTTC.

This chain links TRBV19 with TRBJ2-7; 9 bases agree with TRBD2. Trimming at V came to 2 bases and at J to 1 base, leaving 0 bases not matched to a gene. Germline values: CDR1 LNHDA, CDR2 SQIVND (reference sequence). The CDR3 runs 14 residues. This chain's CDR3 is CASSITSGSYEQYF. The DNA of the CDR3 is TGTGCCAGTAGTATAACTAGCGGGTCCTACGAGCAGTACTTC.

The chain recombines TRBV15 with TRBJ2-7; 7 bases align to TRBD2. The V gene's germline CDR1 is LNHNV and CDR2 YYDKDF (reference sequence). CDR3 length equals 15 residues. Trimming at V came to 0 bases and at J to 5 bases, leaving 7 bases not matched to a gene. CDR3 sequence reads: CATSRDPGGVDEQYF. CDR3 sequence (DNA): TGTGCCACCAGCAGAGATCCGGGGGGTGTCGACGAGCAGTACTTC.

V gene TRBV4-1 combines with J gene TRBJ1-1; D unclear. There are 15 residues in the CDR3. V shed 4 bases and J shed 0 bases, with 12 bases lying between them. The germline gives CDR1 MGHRA, CDR2 YSYEKL. DNA of the CDR3: TGCGCCAGCAGCCCAGTGGGGAGACTGAACACTGAAGCTTTCTTT. Translation: CASSPVGRLNTEAFF.

The chain links TRBV4-1 to TRBJ2-7; 7 positions match TRBD1. CDR3 length: 15 amino acids. V shed 0 bases and J 2 bases; nucleotides not matched to a gene: 4. Germline-derived CDR1 and CDR2 are MGHRA and YSYEKL. This CDR3 reads CASSQERQGAYEQYF. CDR3 DNA sequence: TGCGCCAGCAGCCAAGAGCGGCAGGGGGCCTACGAGCAGTACTTC.

V is TRBV19 and J is TRBJ1-5, with D hard to call. This CDR3 region has 15 residues. V lost 4 bases and J lost 0, with 10 bases in between. Germline V gene data show CDR1 as LNHDA and CDR2 as SQIVND (reference sequence). CDR3 amino acids: CASSRAGYSNQPQHF. CDR3 nucleotides: TGTGCCAGTAGTAGGGCAGGATATAGCAATCAGCCCCAGCATTTT.

Comment on this clone: The junction differs from germline at one of its ends, possibly a read error. The chain couples TRBV2 to TRBJ1-1; possible D gene TRBD1, 6 bases. Germline values: CDR1 SNHLY, CDR2 FYNNEI. The CDR3 loop spans 11 amino acids. In DNA, the CDR3 is TGTGCCAGCAGTGGGGGACACCCGCTCGTCTTT. Translated: CASSGGHPLVF.

This chain joins TRBV15 and TRBJ1-3, with TRBD1 as a possible D gene (6 bases). The CDR3 covers 16 residues. Germline CDR1 is LNHNV and CDR2 is YYDKDF (reference sequence). Between the trimmed V and J ends, which lost 3 bases and 7 bases, there was a span of 19 bases. CDR3 in DNA: TGTGCCACCAGCAGGCCTGGACAGTCGATTTGGAACACCATATATTTT. As protein: CATSRPGQSIWNTIYF.

This sequence joins TRBV5-4 and TRBJ2-7; D ambiguous. Looked up from germline, CDR1 is SGHNT and CDR2 is YYREEE (reference sequence). The CDR3 consists of 14 residues. Trimming took 4 bases from V and 2 from J, leaving 13 bases between them. CDR3 in DNA: TGTGCCAGCAGCCCGCCTGGCGGTACCTACGAGCAGTACTTC. Translation: CASSPPGGTYEQYF.

The V gene is TRBV19, the J gene TRBJ2-1; 7 bases line up with TRBD2. CDR3 size: 14 residues. Per the germline V gene, CDR1 is LNHDA and CDR2 is SQIVND (reference sequence). J gave up 3 bases and V 4 bases, and 3 bases lay outside the gene matches. The CDR3 DNA reads as TGTGCCAGTAGTAGTACGGGAGGCTACAATGAGCAGTTCTTC. Its protein product is CASSSTGGYNEQFF.

This sequence joins TRBV7-6 and TRBJ2-7; maybe TRBD2 (6 bases). Germline loops: CDR1 SGHVS, CDR2 FNYEAQ. The CDR3 is made up of 13 amino acids. Trimming removed 1 base from V and 5 bases from J, with 9 bases in between. The CDR3 protein is CASSLGDFDEQYF. The CDR3 DNA reads TGTGCCAGCAGCTTAGGGGACTTTGACGAGCAGTACTTC.

The chain links TRBV9 to TRBJ2-1, with 7 bases aligning to TRBD2. Per germline, CDR1 SGDLS and CDR2 YYNGEE. V lost 3 bases and J lost 4; bases outside the gene matches: 13. The CDR3 consists of 17 residues. CDR3 loop: CASSAPVAGAGYNEQFF. DNA for the CDR3: TGTGCCAGCAGCGCCCCCGTGGCGGGAGCGGGGTACAATGAGCAGTTCTTC.

The chain employs TRBV14 and TRBJ2-3, with D tentatively TRBD2 (5 bases). Germline V CDR1 and CDR2: SGHDN, FVKESK. This CDR3 is 13 amino acids long. Trimming took 0 bases from V and 5 from J, leaving 6 bases between them. Here the CDR3 reads CASSQELGDTQYF. The CDR3 DNA is TGTGCCAGCAGCCAAGAACTAGGAGATACGCAGTATTTT.

The chain is built from TRBV20-1 and TRBJ2-3; D possibly corresponds to TRBD2 (6 bases). Trimming stripped 7 bases from V and 5 bases from J, with 10 bases between. The germline gives CDR1 DFQATT, CDR2 SNEGSKA (reference sequence). The CDR3 runs to 11 residues. The CDR3 here is CSGSAGDTQYF. The CDR3 nucleotides read TGCAGTGGATCAGCGGGAGATACGCAGTATTTT.

The chain recombines TRBV7-2 with TRBJ1-1; tentatively, D is TRBD1 (5 bases). CDR3 size: 14 residues. Per germline, CDR1 SGHTA and CDR2 FQGNSA. V lost 2 bases, J lost 3 bases, and 10 bases lay in between. The chain's CDR3 is CASSLSWGDTEAFF. CDR3 nucleotides: TGTGCCAGCAGCTTATCCTGGGGGGACACTGAAGCTTTCTTT.

The rearrangement uses TRBV11-1 and TRBJ2-7, with 9 bases that match TRBD1. V was pared by 5 bases and J by 2 bases, with 13 bases of the junction left unmatched. The CDR3 runs to 17 residues. Germline CDR1 is SGHAT and CDR2 is FQDESV (reference sequence). The CDR3: CASSRTLDRGRPYEQYF. Here the CDR3 DNA reads TGTGCCAGCAGCCGAACCCTCGACAGGGGGAGACCCTACGAGCAGTACTTC.

This clone was seen once. In nucleotides, the CDR3 is TGTGCCAGCAGTGAACCCCGGACAGCGAACACCGGGGAGCTGTTTTTT. Its translation is CASSEPRTANTGELFF. The V gene is TRBV25-1, the J gene TRBJ2-2; maybe TRBD1 (6 bases). The V gene's germline CDR1 is MGHDK and CDR2 SYGVNS. V lost 2 bases and J lost 0, with 10 bases in between. This CDR3 region has 16 residues. Full variable domain (missing parts from reference TRBV25-1 and TRBJ2-2): EADIYQTPRYLVIGTGKKITLECSQTMGHDKMYWYQQDPGMELHLIHYSYGVNSTEKGDLSSESTVSRIRTEHFPLTLESARPSHTSQYLCASSEPRTANTGELFFGEGSRLTVL.

The chain combines TRBV4-2 with TRBJ2-2, with D possibly TRBD1 on 6 matching bases. The CDR3 runs to 15 residues. V shed 3 bases and J shed 1 base, with 9 bases lying between them. CDR1 is LGHNA and CDR2 is YNFKEQ in the germline V gene. The CDR3 reads CASSQETGNTGELFF. CDR3 nucleotides: TGTGCCAGCAGCCAGGAGACAGGGAACACCGGGGAGCTGTTTTTT.

This chain connects TRBV7-8 to TRBJ2-7; possibly TRBD2 for D (6 bases). The V end was cut by 5 bases, the J end by 3 bases, with 11 bases between. This CDR3 contains 13 residues. CDR1 SGHVS and CDR2 FQNEAQ come from the germline V gene. The chain's CDR3 is CASSHGRVYEQYF. The CDR3 DNA reads TGTGCCAGCAGCCACGGGAGAGTCTACGAGCAGTACTTC.

This clone showed up just a few times. The V and J genes are TRBV6-5 and TRBJ2-6, with D perhaps TRBD1 (5 bases). This CDR3 region has 13 residues. V shed 6 bases and J shed 2 bases, with 5 bases lying between them. Germline loops: CDR1 MNHEY, CDR2 SVGAGI. The CDR3 nucleotides read TGTGCCAGCAGCAGGGCTGGGGCCAACGTCCTGACTTTC. Its protein product is CASSRAGANVLTF.

The chain links TRBV5-5 to TRBJ2-7, with D tentatively TRBD1 (6 bases). The CDR3 loop spans 15 amino acids. Germline values: CDR1 SGHKS, CDR2 YYEKEE (reference sequence). Trimming cost V 4 bases and J 4 bases, with 18 bases left between them. CDR3 DNA: TGTGCCAGCAGCGAGTTGAATACAGGGATTTACGAGCAGTACTTC. This codes for CASSELNTGIYEQYF.

J is TRBJ1-1 and V is TRBV30, with D uncertain. The CDR3 covers 12 residues. The germline gives CDR1 GTSNPN, CDR2 SVGIG (reference sequence). V lost 4 bases and J 3 bases, leaving 9 bases between the germline ends. CDR3 loop: CAWMAGYTEAFF. The CDR3 nucleotides are TGTGCCTGGATGGCGGGGTACACTGAAGCTTTCTTT. The full variable domain, its missing parts supplied by reference TRBV30 and TRBJ1-1, is SQTIHQWPATLVQPVGSPLSLECTVEGTSNPNLYWYRQAAGRGLQLLFYSVGIGQISSEVPQNLSASRPQDRQFILSSKKLLLSDSGFYLCAWMAGYTEAFFGQGTRLTVV.